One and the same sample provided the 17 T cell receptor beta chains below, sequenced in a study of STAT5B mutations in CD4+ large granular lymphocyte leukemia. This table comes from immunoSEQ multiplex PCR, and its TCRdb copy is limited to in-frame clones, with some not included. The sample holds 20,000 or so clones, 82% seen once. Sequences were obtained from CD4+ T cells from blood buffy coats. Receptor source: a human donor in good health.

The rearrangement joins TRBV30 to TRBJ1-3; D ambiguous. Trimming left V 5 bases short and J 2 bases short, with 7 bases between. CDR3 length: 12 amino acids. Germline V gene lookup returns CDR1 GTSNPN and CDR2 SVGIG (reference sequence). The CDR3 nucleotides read TGTGCCTGGGATACGACTGGAAACACCATATATTTT. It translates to CAWDTTGNTIYF.

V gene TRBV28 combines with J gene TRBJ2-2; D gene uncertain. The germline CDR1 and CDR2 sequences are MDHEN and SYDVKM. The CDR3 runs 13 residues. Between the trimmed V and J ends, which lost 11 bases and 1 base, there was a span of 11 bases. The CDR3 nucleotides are TGTGCCGTCCCAGAAAGGAACACCGGGGAGCTGTTTTTT. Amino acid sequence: CAVPERNTGELFF.

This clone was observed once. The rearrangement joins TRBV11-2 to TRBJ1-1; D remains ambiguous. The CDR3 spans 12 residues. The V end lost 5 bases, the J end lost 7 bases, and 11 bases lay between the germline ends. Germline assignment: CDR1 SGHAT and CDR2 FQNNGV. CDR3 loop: CASSPDGLEAFF. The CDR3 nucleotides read TGTGCCAGCAGCCCTGACGGGCTTGAAGCTTTCTTT.

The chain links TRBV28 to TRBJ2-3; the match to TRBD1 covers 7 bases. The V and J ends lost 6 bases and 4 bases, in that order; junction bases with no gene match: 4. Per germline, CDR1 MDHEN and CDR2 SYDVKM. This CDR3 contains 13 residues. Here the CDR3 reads CASSDRVPDTQYF. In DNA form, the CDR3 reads TGTGCCAGCAGCGACAGGGTCCCAGATACGCAGTATTTT.

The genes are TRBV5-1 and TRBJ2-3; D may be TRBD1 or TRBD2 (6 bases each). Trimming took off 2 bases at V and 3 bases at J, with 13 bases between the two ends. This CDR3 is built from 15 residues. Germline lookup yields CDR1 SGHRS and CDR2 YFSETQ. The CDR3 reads CASSLGRGGTDTQYF. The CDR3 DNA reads TGCGCCAGCAGCTTAGGCAGGGGAGGAACAGATACGCAGTATTTT. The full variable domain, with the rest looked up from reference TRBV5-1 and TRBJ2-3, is KAGVTQTPRYLIKTRGQQVTLSCSPISGHRSVSWYQQTPGQGLQFLFEYFSETQRNKGNFPGRFSGRQFSNSRSEMNVSTLELGDSALYLCASSLGRGGTDTQYFGPGTRLTVL.

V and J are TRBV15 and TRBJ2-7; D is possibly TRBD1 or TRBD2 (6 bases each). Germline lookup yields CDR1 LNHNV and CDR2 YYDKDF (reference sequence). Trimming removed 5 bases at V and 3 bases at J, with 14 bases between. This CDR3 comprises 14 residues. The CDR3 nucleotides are TGTGCCACCAGCCCGGGGGCCATAGGCTACGAGCAGTACTTC. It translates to CATSPGAIGYEQYF.

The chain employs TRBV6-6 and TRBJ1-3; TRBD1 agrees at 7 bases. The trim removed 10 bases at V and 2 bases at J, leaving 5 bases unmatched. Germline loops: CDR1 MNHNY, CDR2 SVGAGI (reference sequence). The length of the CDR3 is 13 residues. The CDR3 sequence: CATSGGTGNTIYF. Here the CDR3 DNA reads TGTGCCACCTCAGGGGGAACTGGAAACACCATATATTTT.

The CDR3 coding sequence is TGTGCCAGCAGCTTACTGACAGGGTATGGCTACACCTTC. Protein: CASSLLTGYGYTF. The genes are TRBV13 and TRBJ1-2; TRBD1 matches 7 bases. J was trimmed by 5 bases and V by 2 bases; bases with no gene match: 2. The CDR3 consists of 13 residues. In germline, CDR1 is PRHDT, CDR2 FYEKMQ (reference sequence).

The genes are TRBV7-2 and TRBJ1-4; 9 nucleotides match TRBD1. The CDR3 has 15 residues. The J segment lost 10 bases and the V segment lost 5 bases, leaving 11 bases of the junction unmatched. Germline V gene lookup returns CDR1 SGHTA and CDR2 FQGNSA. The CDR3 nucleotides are TGTGCCAGCAGCCCCTATGGGACAGGGACGGGAAAACTGTTTTTT. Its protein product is CASSPYGTGTGKLFF.

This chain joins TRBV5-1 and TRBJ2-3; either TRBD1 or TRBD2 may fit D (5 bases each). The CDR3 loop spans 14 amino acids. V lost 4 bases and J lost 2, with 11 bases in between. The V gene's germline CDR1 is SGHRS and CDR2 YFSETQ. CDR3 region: CASSHGTFTDTQYF. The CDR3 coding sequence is TGCGCCAGCAGCCACGGGACCTTCACAGATACGCAGTATTTT.

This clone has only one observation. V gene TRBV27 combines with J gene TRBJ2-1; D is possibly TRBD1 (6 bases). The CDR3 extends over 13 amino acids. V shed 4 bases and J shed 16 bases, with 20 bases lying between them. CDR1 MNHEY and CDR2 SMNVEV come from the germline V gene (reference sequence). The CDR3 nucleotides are TGTGCCAGCAGTTCAGATCAGGGGATAGCTATTTTCTTC. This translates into CASSSDQGIAIFF.

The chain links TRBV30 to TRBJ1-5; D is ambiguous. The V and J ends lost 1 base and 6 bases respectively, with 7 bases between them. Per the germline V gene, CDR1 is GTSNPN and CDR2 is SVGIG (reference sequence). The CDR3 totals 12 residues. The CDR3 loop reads CAWSGGTQPQHF. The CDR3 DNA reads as TGTGCCTGGAGTGGCGGAACTCAGCCCCAGCATTTT.

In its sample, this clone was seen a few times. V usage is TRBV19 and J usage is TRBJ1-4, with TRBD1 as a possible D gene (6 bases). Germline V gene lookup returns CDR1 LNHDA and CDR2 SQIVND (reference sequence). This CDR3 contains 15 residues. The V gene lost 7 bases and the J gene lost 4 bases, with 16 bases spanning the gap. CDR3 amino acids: CASTNGQYGNEKLFF. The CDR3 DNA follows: TGTGCCAGTACGAACGGACAGTACGGTAATGAAAAACTGTTTTTT.

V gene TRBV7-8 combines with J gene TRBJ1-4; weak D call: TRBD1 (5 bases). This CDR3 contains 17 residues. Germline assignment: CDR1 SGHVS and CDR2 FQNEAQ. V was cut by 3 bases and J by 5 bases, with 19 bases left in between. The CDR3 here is CASSFGGQAGLNEKLFF. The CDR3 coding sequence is TGTGCCAGCAGCTTCGGTGGCCAAGCGGGGCTGAATGAAAAACTGTTTTTT.

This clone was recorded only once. The CDR3 reads CASSLRGAPGLAGGHTQYF. For the CDR3, the DNA is TGCGCCAGCAGCTTGAGGGGGGCCCCCGGACTAGCGGGAGGCCACACGCAGTATTTT. J is TRBJ2-3 and V is TRBV5-1; 14 positions match TRBD2. This CDR3 has 19 amino acids. Germline-derived CDR1 and CDR2 are SGHRS and YFSETQ. Trimming took 1 base from V and 9 from J; bases not matched to a gene: 16.

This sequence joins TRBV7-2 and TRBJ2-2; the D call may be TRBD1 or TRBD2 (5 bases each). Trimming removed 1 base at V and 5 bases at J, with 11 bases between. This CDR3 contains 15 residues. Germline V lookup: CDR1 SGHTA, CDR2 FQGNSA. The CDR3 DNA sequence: TGTGCCAGCAGCTTAGGAGGGGAACAAACCGGGGAGCTGTTTTTT. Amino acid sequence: CASSLGGEQTGELFF.

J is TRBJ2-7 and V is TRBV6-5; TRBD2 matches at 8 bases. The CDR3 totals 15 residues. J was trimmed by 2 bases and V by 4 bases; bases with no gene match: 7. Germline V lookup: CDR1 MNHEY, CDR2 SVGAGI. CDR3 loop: CASSSAGLGTYEQYF. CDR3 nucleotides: TGTGCCAGCAGTTCCGCGGGACTAGGAACCTACGAGCAGTACTTC.